This T cell receptor (beta chain) was documented in a study of CD8 T cells in ankylosing spondylitis. There are a few counts of this clonotype. MiXCR, applied by TCRdb to the 5' RACE reads, yields one record per CDR3 protein. The repertoire holds a few hundred thousand distinct CDR3 sequences, with roughly 22% as singletons. The CDR3 runs 13 residues. Germline V gives CDR1 MDHEN, CDR2 SYDVKM. Trimming stripped 1 base from V and 4 bases from J, with 8 bases between. The chain recombines TRBV28 with TRBJ2-7; no firm D call. The sample consisted of blood, either unsorted or a sorted T cell fraction (not recorded which). The TCR originated in a male donor with ankylosing spondylitis or in good health (not recorded which). CDR3 sequence reads: CASSLLRNYEQYF. The CDR3 DNA reads TGTGCCAGCAGTTTATTGCGGAATTACGAGCAGTACTTC.